The 22 T cell receptor beta chains below come from one sample, sequenced in a study of shared clonotypes between healthy human individuals. Clones were sequenced by immunoSEQ multiplex PCR, and TCRdb holds only the in-frame ones, with some missing. The sample includes roughly 320,000 clones, 87% seen only once; the top ten take roughly 17%. Source material: memory CD8+ T cells sorted from blood. Subset specified: CD45RO+ cells pooled with CCR7-negative TemRA cells. These receptors came from a man in his late teens or twenties in good health.

The CDR3 is CASSDGGTGITEAFF. CDR3 DNA: TGTGCCAGCAGTGACGGTGGGACAGGGATTACTGAAGCTTTCTTT. J is TRBJ1-1 and V is TRBV25-1, with 9 positions matching TRBD1. This CDR3 is built from 15 residues. V trimming: 3 bases; J trimming: 5 bases; junction bases outside the gene matches: 7. CDR1 is MGHDK, CDR2 SYGVNS, per germline.

V and J are TRBV6-6 and TRBJ2-5; tentatively, D is TRBD2 (5 bases). CDR1 and CDR2 from the germline V gene are MNHNY and SVGAGI (reference sequence). V gave up 2 bases and J gave up 5 bases, with 12 bases separating them. The CDR3 loop spans 14 amino acids. The CDR3 nucleotides are TGTGCCAGCAGTTACGGACTGATAAGGGAGACCCAGTACTTC. It is translated as CASSYGLIRETQYF.

The chain couples TRBV2 to TRBJ2-7; TRBD1 matches at 11 bases. The V segment lost 6 bases and the J segment 3 bases; nucleotides outside the gene matches: 16. This CDR3 region has 18 residues. CDR1 and CDR2 (germline): SNHLY, FYNNEI. DNA for the CDR3: TGTGCCAGCAGCCCCCGGGACAGGGGGAGTTTATTCGACTACGAGCAGTACTTC. Translated, it gives CASSPRDRGSLFDYEQYF.

This clone was seen a single time. In nucleotides, the CDR3 is TGCAGTGCCGGGATTGTCAATGAGCAGTTCTTC. The encoded protein is CSAGIVNEQFF. This chain connects TRBV20-1 to TRBJ2-1, with D maybe TRBD2 (5 bases). V lost 6 bases and J 6 bases, leaving 9 bases between the germline ends. The germline V gene encodes CDR1 DFQATT and CDR2 SNEGSKA (reference sequence). This CDR3 spans 11 amino acids.

This chain uses TRBV30 with TRBJ2-3; 9 positions match TRBD2. Trimming at V came to 0 bases and at J to 6 bases, leaving 7 bases not matched to a gene. CDR3 size: 15 residues. Per the germline V gene, CDR1 is GTSNPN and CDR2 is SVGIG (reference sequence). The CDR3 loop is CAWSVYLAGADTQYF. CDR3 in DNA: TGTGCCTGGAGTGTTTATTTAGCGGGAGCCGATACGCAGTATTTT.

This clone was counted a single time. The V gene is TRBV5-1, the J gene TRBJ2-7, with 7 bases lining up with TRBD1. The CDR3 length is 16 residues. Losses at the gene ends were 4 bases for V and 5 bases for J; bases not matched to a gene: 15. CDR1 SGHRS and CDR2 YFSETQ come from the germline V gene. The CDR3 DNA sequence: TGCGCCAGCAGCGAAGGGGCCCGACAGGGAGATGACGAGCAGTACTTC. This sequence encodes CASSEGARQGDDEQYF.

The genes are TRBV6-6 and TRBJ2-7; D gene uncertain. CDR3 length: 13 residues. Trimming removed 6 bases from V and 3 bases from J, with 12 bases in between. CDR1 and CDR2 (germline): MNHNY, SVGAGI (reference sequence). The chain's CDR3 is CASSSSENYEQYF. The CDR3 bases are TGTGCCAGCAGCTCCTCGGAGAACTACGAGCAGTACTTC.

The rearrangement links TRBV4-1 to TRBJ1-2, with a tentative D call TRBD1 (5 bases). Germline lookup yields CDR1 MGHRA and CDR2 YSYEKL. The CDR3 spans 18 residues. Trimming stripped 7 bases from V and 1 base from J, with 25 bases between. Here the CDR3 reads CASNTRPGLGSRNYGYTF. DNA for the CDR3: TGCGCCAGCAACACAAGACCGGGACTGGGCAGTCGTAACTATGGCTACACCTTC.

J is TRBJ1-2 and V is TRBV6-5, with D possibly being TRBD1 (6 bases). In germline, CDR1 is MNHEY, CDR2 SVGAGI. This CDR3 spans 16 amino acids. V gave up 2 bases and J gave up 3 bases, with 16 bases separating them. Here the CDR3 DNA reads TGTGCCAGCAGTTACCGCAGGGGTTCAGGTGACTATGGCTACACCTTC. It yields the protein CASSYRRGSGDYGYTF.

The chain uses TRBV27 and TRBJ2-7; TRBD1 aligns across 9 bases. Losses at the gene ends were 7 bases for V and 7 bases for J; bases not matched to a gene: 14. The CDR3 spans 15 residues. Germline-derived CDR1 and CDR2 are MNHEY and SMNVEV (reference sequence). The CDR3 coding sequence is TGTGCCAGCATTGTCTTCTCGGGACAGGGATGGGAGCAGTACTTC. Protein: CASIVFSGQGWEQYF.

J is TRBJ2-3 and V is TRBV7-9; 8 nucleotides align to TRBD2. Germline values: CDR1 SEHNR, CDR2 FQNEAQ (reference sequence). Trimming at V came to 5 bases and at J to 3 bases, leaving 13 bases not matched to a gene. This CDR3 has 17 residues. This chain's CDR3 is CASSQLAGSAGTDTQYF. DNA for the CDR3: TGTGCCAGCAGCCAATTAGCGGGAAGTGCGGGTACAGATACGCAGTATTTT.

This chain links TRBV4-1 with TRBJ2-1; TRBD2 might be the D (6 bases). The germline gives CDR1 MGHRA, CDR2 YSYEKL. There are 16 residues in the CDR3. Trimming shortened V by 3 bases and J by 7 bases, and 19 bases separated the two germline ends. The CDR3 is CASSHGDSSWGNEQFF. The CDR3 DNA reads as TGCGCCAGCAGCCATGGGGACTCGAGCTGGGGGAATGAGCAGTTCTTC.

This rearrangement joins TRBV19 to TRBJ1-4; no clear D. CDR1 is LNHDA and CDR2 is SQIVND in the germline V gene (reference sequence). Trimming took off 2 bases at V and 5 bases at J, with 6 bases between the two ends. The CDR3 has 13 amino acids. In DNA, the CDR3 is TGTGCCAGTAGTATATGGCAAAATGAAAAACTGTTTTTT. It encodes CASSIWQNEKLFF.

This chain connects TRBV4-3 to TRBJ2-1; 13 nucleotides align to TRBD2. Looked up from germline, CDR1 is LGHNA and CDR2 is YSLEER. The junction had 8 bases not matched to a gene; V was cut back by 0 bases and J by 9 bases. This CDR3 is built from 17 residues. The CDR3 here is CASSQDPTSGRASEQFF. The CDR3 DNA follows: TGCGCCAGCAGCCAAGACCCTACTAGCGGGAGGGCAAGTGAGCAGTTCTTC.

The rearrangement uses TRBV27 and TRBJ2-5; D is unclear. The CDR3 is 10 amino acids. V lost 6 bases and J lost 6, with 5 bases in between. Germline V CDR1 and CDR2: MNHEY, SMNVEV (reference sequence). Written as DNA, the CDR3 is TGTGCCAGCAGGTCGCAGACCCAGTACTTC. It specifies CASRSQTQYF.

The rearrangement uses TRBV9 and TRBJ2-3; TRBD1 matches at 7 bases. Germline CDR1 reads SGDLS; CDR2 reads YYNGEE. The CDR3 loop spans 14 amino acids. V gave up 4 bases and J gave up 5 bases; unmatched junction bases: 7. The DNA of the CDR3 is TGTGCCAGCAGCATAGGGCAGGGGGTAGATACGCAGTATTTT. Its translation is CASSIGQGVDTQYF.

This chain links TRBV7-9 with TRBJ1-3; D gene ambiguous. V was pared by 4 bases and J by 0 bases, with 16 bases between. The CDR3 covers 17 residues. Germline CDR1 and CDR2: SEHNR and FQNEAQ (reference sequence). The CDR3 region is CASSSENDGHSGNTIYF. The CDR3 bases are TGTGCCAGCAGCTCCGAAAACGACGGCCACTCTGGAAACACCATATATTTT.

This chain connects TRBV2 to TRBJ2-1, with a weak D call TRBD2 (5 bases). The ends were cut back, 11 bases at V and 9 bases at J, with 17 bases in the middle. The CDR3 contains 12 residues. Germline CDR1 SNHLY, CDR2 FYNNEI. The DNA of the CDR3 is TGTGCCGATACGGGCGCCGGGGTTGAGCAGTTCTTC. Encoded protein: CADTGAGVEQFF.

This clone was recorded many times. The chain links TRBV19 to TRBJ2-1; D may be TRBD2 (5 bases). Germline CDR1 and CDR2: LNHDA and SQIVND (reference sequence). The CDR3 loop spans 17 amino acids. The germline V and J ends were trimmed by 5 bases and 8 bases, with 25 bases remaining between them. The CDR3 loop is CASSPFPRTSKEDEQFF. The CDR3, as DNA: TGTGCCAGTAGTCCCTTCCCGAGGACCTCCAAGGAGGATGAGCAGTTCTTC.

The gene calls are TRBV10-3 and TRBJ1-1; possible D gene TRBD1, 6 bases. CDR1 is ENHRY, CDR2 SYGVKD, per germline. The V end was cut by 10 bases, the J end by 3 bases, with 24 bases between. The CDR3 contains 16 residues. The CDR3 sequence is CATRETGTKDDTEAFF. DNA of the CDR3: TGTGCCACTCGCGAGACCGGGACAAAAGACGACACTGAAGCTTTCTTT.

This clone occurred a few times. V gene TRBV5-6 combines with J gene TRBJ2-2; unclear D gene. The germline gives CDR1 SGHDT, CDR2 YYEEEE. V was cut by 0 bases and J by 0 bases, with 6 bases left in between. The CDR3 is 15 amino acids. The CDR3 sequence: CASSLGIPNTGELFF. The CDR3 DNA is TGTGCCAGCAGCTTGGGAATCCCGAACACCGGGGAGCTGTTTTTT.

This clone is large. The chain recombines TRBV27 with TRBJ2-6; possibly TRBD1 or TRBD2 for D (5 bases each). The CDR3 runs to 16 residues. Germline CDR1 reads MNHEY; CDR2 reads SMNVEV (reference sequence). Trimming cost V 2 bases and J 2 bases, with 10 bases left between them. CDR3 DNA sequence: TGTGCCAGCAGTTTAGTAGGGACGGCTGGGGCCAACGTCCTGACTTTC. Encoded protein: CASSLVGTAGANVLTF.